This T cell receptor (beta chain) was documented in a study of OX40 agonist ivuxolimab in advanced cancers. Study-wide background: The drug used for patients, ivuxolimab, was an agonistic anti-OX40 (CD134) antibody. A male proportion of over 70% was recorded, with mean age 60 years and range roughly 23 to 79. Overall study results and limits: More expanded clones were seen, on average, in CD8+ T cells than in CD4+.

Worth noting for this clone: Its cognate antigen is unknown.

Any history of autoimmune disease or systemic immunosuppression disqualified patients. Using immunoSEQ multiplex PCR, the repertoire was profiled, and TCRdb retains in-frame clones only, with some absent. The sample comprises 95,000 to 120,000 clones, 80% to 95% of which are singletons, and 0.66% rests with the top ten. CDR1 and CDR2 from the germline V gene are MNHNY and SVGAGI (reference sequence). The CDR3 has 13 amino acids. Trimming removed 7 bases from V and 5 bases from J, with 14 bases in between. The origin of this receptor is an adult with an advanced solid tumor such as melanoma, head and neck, liver or kidney cancer. The sample in question was CD4+ or CD8+ T cells sorted from blood, obtained in a trial of the OX40 agonist ivuxolimab. The genes are TRBV6-6 and TRBJ1-2, with D maybe TRBD1 (6 bases). CDR3 sequence (DNA): TGTGCCAGCACGAGGGGGTCAGCTTATGGCTACACCTTC. Translating gives CASTRGSAYGYTF.